The present TCR beta chain was sequenced within a study of T cells in Graves' hyperthyroidism and ophthalmopathy. RNA transcripts provided the source from which TCR beta CDR3 regions were amplified. The primer set for the first-round RT-PCR of the TCR CDR3 was HTBI. TCRdb recomputed calls from the multiplex PCR reads with MiXCR, one row per CDR3 protein. This table holds a few hundred thousand distinct CDR3 sequences, approximately 14% found once. This clonotype was detected only a few times. The sequenced material came from blood. This sequence was found in a woman aged 30 to 39 with Graves' hyperthyroidism.

The CDR3: CSAETGAEAFF. CDR3 DNA sequence: TGCAGTGCGGAGACAGGGGCTGAAGCTTTCTTT. The chain uses TRBV20-1 and TRBJ1-1, with 8 bases that match TRBD1. CDR1 is DFQATT, CDR2 SNEGSKA, per germline (reference sequence). V gave up 6 bases and J gave up 6 bases; unmatched junction bases: 3. The CDR3 sequence is 11 residues long.